This T cell receptor beta chain was captured by sequencing in a study of blood T cell repertoires in COVID-19 (dated by TCRdb to about 2020). About the investigation overall: The collaborator samples originated in the United States, Italy and Spain and spanned the acute and convalescent phases of COVID-19. The prospective study material was composed of cDNA or gDNA derived from T cells, B-cell-depleted T cells, or PBMCs. The dataset comprised deeply sampled blood TCRbeta repertoires from subjects exposed to, actively infected with, or recovered from COVID-19. The repertoires were released in a freely available public database meant as a resource for research on the immune response to SARS-CoV-2. The samples were drawn from the first 160 participants of the ongoing ImmuneRACE study and from 950 to 1,500 subjects provided by 6 global collaborators. A de-identified subject ID, COVID-19 status, age in years and sex were almost always included in the sample metadata. HLA class I and class II types, where available, came from metadata supplied by the sample provider rather than from assay-based typing. General findings and caveats noted by the study authors: The quantity of clinical and demographic metadata differed by source and by participant and was supplied without curation.

A word on this clone: Its recognized antigen is unknown. Base qualities are not recorded, but no much larger clone differs from it by a single base.

In the germline V gene, CDR1 corresponds to SGHRS and CDR2 to YFSETQ. The V end gives up 0 bases and the J end 5 bases, leaving 1 base in the junction not matched to a gene. The CDR3 measures 14 amino acids from cysteine to phenylalanine. Left in the record is the CDR3 DNA by itself, 42 bases read in frame from the first base. Whole blood was collected in K2EDTA tubes by collaborating institutions according to the institutions' own protocols. For TCRbeta analysis, collaborator samples were shipped as frozen whole blood, as isolated PBMCs, or as DNA extracted from either sample type. TCRbeta CDR3 regions were amplified from genomic DNA using the immunoSEQ Assay, a bias-controlled multiplex PCR. As for the authors' bioinformatics: Nucleated cell counts per sample were estimated from amplification of reference gene primers within the assay. Sequence reads were collapsed and filtered to measure the absolute abundance of every unique TCRbeta CDR3 rearrangement. For each sample, productive Simpson clonality was calculated by taking the square root of Simpson's diversity index across productive rearrangements. TCRdb obtained this table from immuneACCESS and retained in-frame rearrangements with V and J assigned. These tables miss some clones; where compared with another copy, unresolved V genes account for less than half of the shortfall, and the remainder is unexplained. From that table come the V and J calls and clone size; the DNA was used to work out D and trimming. The sample profile shows 300,000 or so clones; approximately 80% of them were found once. The ten largest clones represent around 4% of the sample.

The sequence came from a woman aged 50 to 60 with active or convalescent COVID-19. The chain joins TRBV5-1 to TRBJ2-7; 11 bases in the middle match TRBD1. The sample taken for sequencing was peripheral blood. The sequence in DNA is TGCGCCAGCAGCTTGGGGACAGGGGGCGACGAGCAGTACTTC. Its translation reads: CASSLGTGGDEQYF.